The 2 T cell receptor beta chains listed next were all sequenced from one sample in a study of CD8 T cells in ankylosing spondylitis. TCRdb called the 5' RACE reads again in MiXCR, with one record for every CDR3 protein. The sample carries 200,000 to 250,000 distinct CDR3 sequences, about 10% recorded once. The sequenced sample consisted of blood, either unsorted or a sorted T cell fraction (not recorded which). Receptor source: a male donor with ankylosing spondylitis or in good health (not recorded which).

This clonotype was picked up many times. The J gene is TRBJ1-6, the V gene TRBV2, with D unclear. The CDR3 is made up of 16 amino acids. Germline CDR1 reads SNHLY; CDR2 reads FYNNEI. V was shortened by 4 bases and J by 0 bases, with 10 bases between the two germline ends. The CDR3 nucleotides read TGTGCCAGCAGTGTGTTCCAGAGCTCCTATAATTCACCCCTCCACTTT. It translates to CASSVFQSSYNSPLHF.

This clonotype occurred many times. This chain uses TRBV5-1 with TRBJ2-2; TRBD2 might be the D (5 bases). This CDR3 comprises 15 residues. Germline V gene data show CDR1 as SGHRS and CDR2 as YFSETQ. Trimming pared 4 bases from V and 1 base from J, leaving 11 bases between. The CDR3 nucleotides read TGCGCCAGCAGCCTGATCGGGGTGAACACCGGGGAGCTGTTTTTT. This sequence encodes CASSLIGVNTGELFF. The full variable domain, its missing parts supplied by reference TRBV5-1 and TRBJ2-2, is KAGVTQTPRYLIKTRGQQVTLSCSPISGHRSVSWYQQTPGQGLQFLFEYFSETQRNKGNFPGRFSGRQFSNSRSEMNVSTLELGDSALYLCASSLIGVNTGELFFGEGSRLTVL.